Sequencing of this T cell receptor beta chain was carried out in a study of spatial heterogeneity in lung cancer (dated by TCRdb to between 2017 and 2020). Concerning the study at large: Beta-chain transcripts were consistently detected in greater numbers than alpha-chain transcripts, which likely reflects a higher abundance of beta-chain transcripts. In tumor regions, TCR transcript counts showed a strong correlation with a T cell transcriptional module score derived from matched bulk RNA-seq. In the raw uncorrected reads, each unique combination of TCR and UMI appeared more than ten times on average. TCR alpha and beta repertoires were quantitatively compared across multiple tumor regions, matched nontumor lung and blood in non-small cell lung cancer. Nonsynonymous mutation counts, determined by whole-exome sequencing of tumor tissue, were related to features of the TCR repertoire. Both alpha and beta chains were TCR-sequenced in hundreds of tumor regions, around 65 matched nontumor lung samples and more than 50 PBMC samples obtained at surgery. The paper as a whole reports these results and caveats: Counts of ubiquitous and regional expanded TCRs were found to correlate with counts of ubiquitous and regional nonsynonymous mutations, respectively. TCR-seq coverage of tumor T cells was estimated at only about 7% for alpha chains and 13% to 15% for beta chains. A correlation was observed between the number of expanded intratumoral alpha and beta TCRs and the tumor nonsynonymous mutation count. Confirming at a functional level the hypothesis that regional TCRs recognize regional mutations was considered to require additional single-cell paired TCR alpha and beta sequencing.

This clonotype was seen at least ten times. It lacks a known antigen. One base away there is no much larger clone; base qualities are not given. The method behind the library was 5' RACE. The listed sequencing device is NextSeq 500. The TCR library protocol attached a unique molecular identifier to each TCR cDNA molecule to allow correction of PCR and sequencing errors. Under the source paper's analysis protocol: TCR identification, UMI-based error correction and CDR3 extraction were all carried out with Decombinator tools. Expanded TCRs were defined as those above a frequency of 2 per 1,000, corresponding to the top 1% of the tumor frequency distribution. Expanded tumor TCRs statistically deemed absent (corrected P<0.05) from at least one tumor region were classed as regional, and all other expanded tumor TCRs were classed as ubiquitous. Renyi diversity was computed with the R vegan package after each repertoire had been subsampled 100 times to 5,000 TCRs. CDR3 similarity networks were built from amino acid triplet string-kernel similarity, with CDR3s being connected when pairwise similarity was above 0.82. TCRdb trimmed public reads at Q25 via fastp, called clones via MiXCR and kept in-frame beta chains. Each CDR3 protein appears once, grouped with its most common genes and DNA. What appears here as the V and J calls and clone size reflects TCRdb's work, not the paper's. The sample has around 100,000 distinct CDR3 sequences on record, around 4.3% of them singletons. The ten largest clones take up 21% of the sample.

The sample's time point, from its label and the paper: sample taken at primary tumor resection. Donors were around 69 patients with early-stage, untreated non-small cell lung cancer from the lung TRACERx cohort. TCR sequencing used whole RNA extracted from tumor and nontumor lung tissue, or from cryopreserved PBMC samples, without cell sorting. Patients were selected for TCR sequencing only if sufficient RNA was available from at least two tumor regions. A lung pathologist reviewed the tumor and adjacent nontumor lung specimens before the specimens were selected. The trim is 4 bases for V and 7 bases for J, with a gap of 5 bases between the germline ends. CDR1 SQVTM and CDR2 ANQGSEA were looked up in the germline V gene. The CDR3 numbers 10 residues from cysteine through phenylalanine. CDR3 DNA only is kept here, 30 bases in frame from base 1.

The chain uses TRBV29-1 and TRBJ2-1; perhaps TRBD2 is the D gene, with 5 bases matching. This sample comprised lung tumor tissue, obtained at surgery. The TCR comes from a male donor with early-stage non-small cell lung cancer. DNA sequence: TGCAGCGTTGTAGCGAATGAGCAGTTCTTC. It translates to CSVVANEQFF.